This T cell receptor beta chain was identified during a study of cytomegalovirus exposure and HLA in healthy donors. Study-wide results and caveats: Later analysis indicated greater clonal expansion among HLA-associated TCR beta chains than among equally common other chains. There were several of the most significant clusters that appeared linked to common viral pathogens in a later analysis.

The PCR employed 60 Vbeta primers together with 13 Jbeta primers. This table comes from immunoSEQ multiplex PCR, and its TCRdb copy is limited to in-frame clones, with some not included. The sample yields about 160,000 clones, around 84% seen once. To note about this clone: Its target is not known.

The clonotype originates from a male donor in good health and CMV-seropositive. Sequences were obtained from PBMCs.

This chain's CDR3 is CASSLRATSGNSYEQYF. CDR3 DNA sequence: TGCGCCAGCAGCCTCAGAGCGACTAGCGGTAATTCCTACGAGCAGTACTTC. This chain connects TRBV5-1 to TRBJ2-7; 9 nucleotides align to TRBD2. Germline trimming cut 4 bases from V and 1 base from J; bases unmatched to any gene: 12. Germline CDR1 SGHRS, CDR2 YFSETQ. This CDR3 is 17 amino acids long.